The clone carrying this T cell receptor beta chain was observed a handful of times. Its antigen is not identified. The authors ran a second PCR of roughly 7 to 11 cycles using a sample-barcoded 5' primer and a J-beta primer mix. A single record per CDR3 protein comes from TCRdb applying MiXCR to the 5' RACE reads. The data contain fewer than 2,000,000 distinct CDR3 sequences, roughly two fifths of them seen just once; the ten biggest clones take up around 23%. These data originate in a study of blood T cells in healthy people across ages. CDR3 length equals 15 residues. Germline assignment: CDR1 LGHNA and CDR2 YNFKEQ. Trimming stripped 4 bases from V and 5 bases from J, with 17 bases between. Staff drew 9 to 10 milliliters of peripheral blood from each donor. The study's findings and limits: Since the PBMCs were unsorted, naive and antigen-experienced cells could not be conclusively compared. Whereas aged donors had fewer naive CD4+ cells, long-lived donors had more of them and higher diversity.

The receptor comes from a human donor in good health. The sequenced sample consisted of blood. The chain employs TRBV4-2 and TRBJ1-2, with D unresolved. The CDR3 nucleotides are TGTGCCAGCAGCCCTTCGCTTCTGGACCCTTATGGCTACACCTTC. Protein sequence: CASSPSLLDPYGYTF.